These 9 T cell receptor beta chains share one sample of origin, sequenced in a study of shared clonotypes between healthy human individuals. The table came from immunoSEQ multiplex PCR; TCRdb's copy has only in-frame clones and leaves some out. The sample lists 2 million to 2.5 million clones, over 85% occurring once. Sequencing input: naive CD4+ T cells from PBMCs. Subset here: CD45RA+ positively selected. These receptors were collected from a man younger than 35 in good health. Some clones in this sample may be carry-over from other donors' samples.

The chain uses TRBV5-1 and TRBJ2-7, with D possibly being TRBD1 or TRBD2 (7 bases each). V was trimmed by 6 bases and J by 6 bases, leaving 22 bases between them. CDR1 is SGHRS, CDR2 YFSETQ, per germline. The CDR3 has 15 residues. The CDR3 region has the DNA TGCGCCAGCACCCCAGGGGGGGGGACGGAGGGCGAGCAGTACTTC. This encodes CASTPGGGTEGEQYF.

CDR3 sequence reads: CASSPRGLGVYEQYF. CDR3 DNA sequence: TGTGCCAGCAGCCCAAGGGGATTGGGAGTCTACGAGCAGTACTTC. The rearrangement joins TRBV27 to TRBJ2-7; D assignment may be TRBD1 or TRBD2 (5 bases each). CDR3 length equals 15 residues. V was pared by 6 bases and J by 3 bases, with 18 bases between. CDR1 is MNHEY, CDR2 SMNVEV, per germline (reference sequence).

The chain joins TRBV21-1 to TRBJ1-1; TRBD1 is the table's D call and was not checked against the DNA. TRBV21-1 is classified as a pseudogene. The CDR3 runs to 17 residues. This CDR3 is CASDPSIVGQLPAEAFF. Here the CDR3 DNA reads TGTGCCAGCGATCCTTCGATAGTGGGGCAACTTCCCGCTGAAGCTTTCTTT.

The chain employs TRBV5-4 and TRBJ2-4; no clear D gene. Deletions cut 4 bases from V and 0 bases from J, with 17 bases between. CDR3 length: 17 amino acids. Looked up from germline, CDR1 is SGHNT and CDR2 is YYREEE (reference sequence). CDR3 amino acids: CASSQRSGPPAKNIQYF. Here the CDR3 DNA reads TGTGCCAGCAGCCAGAGGTCAGGCCCCCCAGCCAAAAACATTCAGTACTTC.

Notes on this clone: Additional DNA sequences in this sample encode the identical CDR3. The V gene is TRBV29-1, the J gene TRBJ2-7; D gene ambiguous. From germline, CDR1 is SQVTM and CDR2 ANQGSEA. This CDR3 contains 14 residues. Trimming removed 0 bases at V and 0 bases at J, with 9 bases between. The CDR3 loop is CSVEDRGSSYEQYF. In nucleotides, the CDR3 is TGCAGCGTTGAAGATAGAGGAAGCTCCTACGAGCAGTACTTC.

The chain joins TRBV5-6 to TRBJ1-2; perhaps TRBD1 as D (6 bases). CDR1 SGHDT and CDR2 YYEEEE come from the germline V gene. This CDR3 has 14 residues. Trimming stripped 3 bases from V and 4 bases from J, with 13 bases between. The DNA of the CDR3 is TGTGCCAGCAGCTCCCCGCCAGGGGCCTATGGCTACACCTTC. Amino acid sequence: CASSSPPGAYGYTF.

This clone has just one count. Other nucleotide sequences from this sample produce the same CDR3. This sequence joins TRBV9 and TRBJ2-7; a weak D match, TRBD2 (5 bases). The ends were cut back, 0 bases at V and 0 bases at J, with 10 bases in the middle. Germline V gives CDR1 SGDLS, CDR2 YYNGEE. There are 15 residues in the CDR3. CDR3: CASSVGLASSYEQYF. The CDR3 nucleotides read TGTGCCAGCAGCGTAGGGTTAGCGTCCTCCTACGAGCAGTACTTC.

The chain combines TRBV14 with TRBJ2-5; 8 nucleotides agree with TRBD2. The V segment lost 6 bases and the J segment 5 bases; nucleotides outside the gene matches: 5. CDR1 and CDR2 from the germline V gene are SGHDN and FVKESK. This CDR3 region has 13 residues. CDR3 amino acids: CASSRRLAETQYF. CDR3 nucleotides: TGTGCCAGCAGTCGCAGACTAGCGGAGACCCAGTACTTC.

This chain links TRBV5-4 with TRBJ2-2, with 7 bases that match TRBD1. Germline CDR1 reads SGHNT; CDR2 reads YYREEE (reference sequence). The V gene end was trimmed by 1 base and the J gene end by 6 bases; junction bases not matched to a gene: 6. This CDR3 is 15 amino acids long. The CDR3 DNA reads TGTGCCAGCAGCTTGAACCCCCAGGGGGCCGGGGAGCTGTTTTTT. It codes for CASSLNPQGAGELFF.